This TCR beta chain is drawn from a study of shared clonotypes between healthy human individuals. CDR3 length: 12 residues. The V end was cut by 7 bases, the J end by 3 bases, with 6 bases between. Germline assignment: CDR1 LNHDA and CDR2 SQIVND (reference sequence). Naivety among CD8 cells was defined by CD45RO negativity and positive CCR7 selection, thereby excluding terminally differentiated effector memory CD45RA+ cells. Whole-study findings and limits: Having only a few donors restricted how much genetic and exposure-history diversity was captured.

For this clone: What it recognizes is unknown.

Clones were read by immunoSEQ multiplex PCR, and TCRdb kept only the in-frame ones, dropping some. This table holds around 1.9 million clones, just under 95% found once. V gene TRBV19 combines with J gene TRBJ1-4; D ambiguous. The receptor was derived from a young man in good health. Some clones in this sample may be carry-over from other donors' samples. The sample was naive CD8+ T cells from PBMCs. The CDR3 loop is CASTLPNEKLFF. Written as DNA, the CDR3 is TGTGCCAGTACCCTACCTAATGAAAAACTGTTTTTT.